The 29 T cell receptor beta chains reported below all come from one sample, sequenced in a study of graft-versus-host responses after intestinal transplantation. Their antigens are not known. Using immunoSEQ multiplex PCR, the repertoire was profiled, and TCRdb retains in-frame clones only, with some absent. In the table there are tens of thousands of clones, about 89% of which are singletons. The specimen was unstimulated CD8+ T cells sorted from spleen or lymph node cells, collected before intestinal transplant. Receptors originate from a human donor who received an intestinal transplant.

The rearrangement uses TRBV5-1 and TRBJ2-7; 12 bases agree with TRBD2. V lost 4 bases, J lost 0 bases, and 8 bases stayed unmatched. Germline CDR1 SGHRS, CDR2 YFSETQ. The CDR3 length is 17 residues. CDR3 DNA: TGCGCCAGCAGCCCGGGACTAGCGGGTTGGAGCTCCTACGAGCAGTACTTC. It is translated as CASSPGLAGWSSYEQYF.

The chain combines TRBV9 with TRBJ1-6, with a possible D match to TRBD1 (5 bases). CDR1 is SGDLS, CDR2 YYNGEE, per germline. Trimming stripped 1 base from V and 0 bases from J, with 8 bases between. The CDR3 is made up of 16 amino acids. The chain's CDR3 is CASSVTGSSYNSPLHF. CDR3 in DNA: TGTGCCAGCAGCGTAACAGGTAGCTCCTATAATTCACCCCTCCACTTT. The full variable domain, rest sourced from reference TRBV9 and TRBJ1-6, is DSGVTQTPKHLITATGQRVTLRCSPRSGDLSVYWYQQSLDQGLQFLIQYYNGEERAKGNILERFSAQQFPDLHSELNLSSLELGDSALYFCASSVTGSSYNSPLHFGNGTRLTVT.

The J gene is TRBJ2-1, the V gene TRBV27; TRBD2 might be the D (5 bases). The CDR3 consists of 14 residues. In germline, CDR1 is MNHEY, CDR2 SMNVEV (reference sequence). Trimming pared 5 bases from V and 8 bases from J, leaving 16 bases between. CDR3 nucleotides: TGTGCCAGCAGTATCCGGAGGAGTGGTGATGAGCAGTTCTTC. Residues: CASSIRRSGDEQFF.

The rearrangement uses TRBV6-5 and TRBJ1-2, with 8 bases fitting TRBD1. V trimming: 6 bases; J trimming: 8 bases; junction bases outside the gene matches: 5. Germline V gene data show CDR1 as MNHEY and CDR2 as SVGAGI. The CDR3 runs to 12 residues. The CDR3: CASRQGAEGYTF. CDR3 in DNA: TGTGCCAGCAGGCAGGGGGCTGAAGGCTACACCTTC.

The rearrangement joins TRBV4-1 to TRBJ1-5; tentatively, D is TRBD1 (5 bases). Germline V gene sequence: CDR1 MGHRA, CDR2 YSYEKL. V lost 2 bases to trimming and J lost 3 bases, with 11 bases between them. This CDR3 region has 15 residues. As DNA, the CDR3 is TGCGCCAGCAGCCAAAGATCAGGGCCCAATCAGCCCCAGCATTTT. This translates into CASSQRSGPNQPQHF.

This rearrangement joins TRBV18 to TRBJ1-1; weak D call: TRBD1 (5 bases). V shed 3 bases and J shed 1 base, with 9 bases lying between them. Germline loops: CDR1 KGHSH, CDR2 LQKENI. The CDR3 runs 14 residues. CDR3 protein: CASSPLTENTEAFF. CDR3 sequence (DNA): TGTGCCAGCTCACCGCTGACAGAGAACACTGAAGCTTTCTTT. The full variable domain, with the rest looked up from reference TRBV18 and TRBJ1-1, is NAGVMQNPRHLVRRRGQEARLRCSPMKGHSHVYWYRQLPEEGLKFMVYLQKENIIDESGMPKERFSAEFPKEGPSILRIQQVVRGDSAAYFCASSPLTENTEAFFGQGTRLTVV.

The chain couples TRBV27 to TRBJ2-1; tentative D call: TRBD2 (6 bases). V lost 4 bases and J 8 bases, leaving 21 bases between the germline ends. CDR1 MNHEY and CDR2 SMNVEV come from the germline V gene (reference sequence). This CDR3 is built from 16 residues. Here the CDR3 reads CASSSYRDSNRYEQFF. The CDR3 bases are TGTGCCAGCAGTTCCTACCGGGACTCCAATCGCTATGAGCAGTTCTTC.

The chain couples TRBV4-1 to TRBJ2-7; the match to TRBD1 covers 9 bases. This CDR3 comprises 15 residues. The V gene end was trimmed by 4 bases and the J gene end by 0 bases; junction bases not matched to a gene: 4. Germline CDR1 MGHRA, CDR2 YSYEKL. The CDR3 nucleotides read TGCGCCAGCAGCCGAGGGACAGGGAGCTCCTACGAGCAGTACTTC. The encoded protein is CASSRGTGSSYEQYF.

The rearrangement joins TRBV2 to TRBJ1-5, with no clear D. Germline V gives CDR1 SNHLY, CDR2 FYNNEI. V was cut by 8 bases and J by 6 bases, with 11 bases left in between. The CDR3 loop spans 12 amino acids. The CDR3 region has the DNA TGTGCCAGCTCGGAAGGCGGTCAGCCCCAGCATTTT. Amino acids: CASSEGGQPQHF.

The chain carries TRBV28 and TRBJ2-7, with 7 nucleotides matching TRBD2. The CDR3 runs 15 residues. Trimming removed 6 bases from V and 2 bases from J; junction bases left unmatched: 10. Germline V gene lookup returns CDR1 MDHEN and CDR2 SYDVKM. The CDR3 spells CASSTTRLATYEQYF. The CDR3 DNA follows: TGTGCCAGCAGCACCACCCGACTAGCTACCTACGAGCAGTACTTC.

The V gene is TRBV6-1, the J gene TRBJ2-5; weak D call: TRBD1 (6 bases). The J call is in doubt because the DNA end fits TRBJ2-7 better. In germline, CDR1 is MNHNS, CDR2 SASEGT. The CDR3 sequence is 14 residues long. The CDR3 region has the DNA TGTGCCAGCGGGGAACAGGGTTCATCCCACGAGCAGTACTTC. This translates into CASGEQGSSHEQYF.

This chain connects TRBV29-1 to TRBJ1-1; 7 bases agree with TRBD1. Germline loops: CDR1 SQVTM, CDR2 ANQGSEA. The CDR3 runs 16 residues. V lost 7 bases and J lost 1; bases outside the gene matches: 15. This CDR3 reads CSGETGTEHWNTEAFF. CDR3 DNA: TGCAGCGGGGAGACAGGGACCGAACATTGGAACACTGAAGCTTTCTTT.

The chain joins TRBV25-1 to TRBJ2-7; D may be TRBD2 (5 bases). CDR1 and CDR2 (germline): MGHDK, SYGVNS. The CDR3 contains 10 residues. Trimming stripped 11 bases from V and 5 bases from J, with 10 bases between. The CDR3 sequence is CAAAAHEQYF. DNA of the CDR3: TGTGCCGCAGCGGCCCACGAGCAGTACTTC.

V gene TRBV28 combines with J gene TRBJ2-7; D is unclear. V lost 1 base and J lost 2, with 12 bases in between. This CDR3 is 15 amino acids long. Germline CDR1 and CDR2: MDHEN and SYDVKM. The CDR3 is CASSLLSVWPYEQYF. CDR3 sequence (DNA): TGTGCCAGCAGTTTATTGTCCGTTTGGCCCTACGAGCAGTACTTC.

The chain carries TRBV9 and TRBJ1-2; 8 bases match TRBD1. V lost 2 bases, J lost 6 bases, and 9 bases stayed unmatched. The CDR3 covers 15 residues. Germline CDR1 SGDLS, CDR2 YYNGEE. The CDR3 region has the DNA TGTGCCAGCAGCGTTCACGGACAGGGCATCGATGGCTACACCTTC. It codes for CASSVHGQGIDGYTF.

This sequence joins TRBV27 and TRBJ1-1; the match to TRBD1 covers 9 bases. CDR1 and CDR2 (germline): MNHEY, SMNVEV (reference sequence). The ends lost 2 bases at V and 4 bases at J; junction bases unmatched: 5. The CDR3 loop spans 15 amino acids. DNA of the CDR3: TGTGCCAGCAGTTTAGGAGTGACAGGGGGCACTGAAGCTTTCTTT. This encodes CASSLGVTGGTEAFF.

V is TRBV27 and J is TRBJ2-7; 8 bases agree with TRBD1. The germline gives CDR1 MNHEY, CDR2 SMNVEV (reference sequence). CDR3 size: 15 residues. V shed 4 bases, J shed 4 bases, and the junction held 9 bases outside the gene matches. CDR3 DNA: TGTGCCAGCAGTTCCCCAGGGACAGGAATATACGAGCAGTACTTC. It yields the protein CASSSPGTGIYEQYF.

The chain couples TRBV6-1 to TRBJ2-7; unclear D gene. With 6 bases removed from V and 3 bases from J, the gap between germline ends came to 12 bases. The CDR3 extends over 13 amino acids. From germline, CDR1 is MNHNS and CDR2 SASEGT. CDR3 DNA sequence: TGTGCCAGCAGGCCTTTACCTAACTACGAGCAGTACTTC. Its protein product is CASRPLPNYEQYF.

This chain uses TRBV5-6 with TRBJ2-7; D unresolved. This CDR3 is built from 14 residues. V lost 0 bases, J lost 4 bases, and 11 bases lay in between. Looked up from germline, CDR1 is SGHDT and CDR2 is YYEEEE. The chain's CDR3 is CASSLADTLYEQYF. The CDR3 DNA reads as TGTGCCAGCAGCTTGGCCGACACCCTGTACGAGCAGTACTTC.

CDR3 residues: CASSLGRIEAFF. CDR3 sequence (DNA): TGTGCCAGCAGTTTAGGGAGAATTGAAGCTTTCTTT. V gene TRBV28 combines with J gene TRBJ1-1; D gene unclear. In germline, CDR1 is MDHEN, CDR2 SYDVKM. The ends were cut back, 2 bases at V and 7 bases at J, with 8 bases in the middle. The CDR3 runs to 12 residues.

The V gene is TRBV5-1, the J gene TRBJ1-2; D not resolved. CDR1 and CDR2 from the germline V gene are SGHRS and YFSETQ. The CDR3 runs to 14 residues. V shed 0 bases and J shed 0 bases, with 6 bases lying between them. CDR3 residues: CASSLGSPNYGYTF. The CDR3 DNA is TGCGCCAGCAGCTTGGGGAGCCCTAACTATGGCTACACCTTC. Together with reference TRBV5-1 and TRBJ1-2, the CDR3 gives the full variable domain: KAGVTQTPRYLIKTRGQQVTLSCSPISGHRSVSWYQQTPGQGLQFLFEYFSETQRNKGNFPGRFSGRQFSNSRSEMNVSTLELGDSALYLCASSLGSPNYGYTFGSGTRLTVV.

This chain joins TRBV27 and TRBJ1-2, with TRBD1 matching over 9 bases. This CDR3 contains 14 residues. Unmatched junction bases numbered 8, after V lost 8 bases and J lost 4 bases. CDR1 MNHEY and CDR2 SMNVEV come from the germline V gene (reference sequence). CDR3 sequence (DNA): TGTGCCAGCGCCGGGACAGGGCCTATCTATGGCTACACCTTC. It specifies CASAGTGPIYGYTF.

The V gene is TRBV7-9, the J gene TRBJ1-3; D is unresolved. Trimming stripped 5 bases from V and 0 bases from J, with 8 bases between. This CDR3 spans 14 amino acids. Germline loops: CDR1 SEHNR, CDR2 FQNEAQ (reference sequence). Written as DNA, the CDR3 is TGTGCCAGCAGCCTTCAGGTCTCTGGAAACACCATATATTTT. Residues: CASSLQVSGNTIYF.

J is TRBJ1-3 and V is TRBV7-8; D not resolved. The CDR3 has 15 amino acids. Germline loops: CDR1 SGHVS, CDR2 FQNEAQ. Trimming stripped 5 bases from V and 0 bases from J, with 11 bases between. The DNA for the CDR3 is TGTGCCAGCAGCCCTCAGGCTCCCTCTGGAAACACCATATATTTT. It is translated as CASSPQAPSGNTIYF.

The chain has TRBV4-1 and TRBJ1-2; TRBD1 matches 7 bases. Losses at the gene ends were 0 bases for V and 6 bases for J; bases not matched to a gene: 13. Per the germline V gene, CDR1 is MGHRA and CDR2 is YSYEKL. The CDR3 spans 17 residues. The CDR3 DNA reads as TGCGCCAGCAGCCAAGAAAGTCGAGGCAGGGGGATGCATGGCTACACCTTC. Amino acids: CASSQESRGRGMHGYTF.

This clone was picked up one time. The chain has TRBV5-4 and TRBJ2-5; 7 nucleotides match TRBD2. This CDR3 is built from 13 residues. The junction had 5 bases not matched to a gene; V was cut back by 7 bases and J by 2 bases. Germline-derived CDR1 and CDR2 are SGHNT and YYREEE (reference sequence). CDR3 DNA sequence: TGTGCCAGCGGGCGGGAGCGGCAAGAGACCCAGTACTTC. It yields the protein CASGRERQETQYF.

The rearrangement joins TRBV28 to TRBJ1-5; unclear D gene. The CDR3 is 15 amino acids. V was trimmed by 2 bases and J by 7 bases, leaving 15 bases between them. CDR1 is MDHEN, CDR2 SYDVKM, per germline. The CDR3 is CASSLQLEEGQPQHF. The CDR3 DNA sequence: TGTGCCAGCAGTTTACAACTAGAGGAAGGGCAGCCCCAGCATTTT.

V is TRBV2 and J is TRBJ2-3; the D gene is possibly TRBD1 (6 bases). Germline assignment: CDR1 SNHLY and CDR2 FYNNEI. This CDR3 region has 17 residues. Deletions cut 5 bases from V and 2 bases from J, with 20 bases between. The CDR3 coding sequence is TGTGCCAGCAGTCACCTCCAGGGGTATGGCCTCACAGATACGCAGTATTTT. Its translation: CASSHLQGYGLTDTQYF.

The chain recombines TRBV11-2 with TRBJ2-1; tentatively, D is TRBD2 (6 bases). CDR1 SGHAT and CDR2 FQNNGV come from the germline V gene. V lost 6 bases to trimming and J lost 6 bases, with 12 bases between them. The CDR3 contains 13 residues. The CDR3 region is CASRSSGSNEQFF. Here the CDR3 DNA reads TGTGCCAGCAGAAGTAGCGGCTCCAATGAGCAGTTCTTC. The whole variable domain, remainder taken from reference TRBV11-2 and TRBJ2-1, is EAGVAQSPRYKIIEKRQSVAFWCNPISGHATLYWYQQILGQGPKLLIQFQNNGVVDDSQLPKDRFSAERLKGVDSTLKIQPAKLEDSAVYLCASRSSGSNEQFFGPGTRLTVL.